One sample yielded the 15 T cell receptor beta chains listed below, sequenced in a study of T-cell reconstitution after alpha-beta-depleted transplantation in children. The TCRbeta library incorporated unique molecular identifiers. A single record per CDR3 protein comes from TCRdb applying MiXCR to the PCR reads. The table has approximately 500,000 distinct CDR3 sequences, 8% to 11% seen once. The sequences come from PBMCs, collected before TCRalphabeta/CD19-depleted stem cell transplant. The receptors derive from a child aged 2 to 10 with inherited bone marrow failure, due to receive a stem cell transplant.

This clonotype has at least ten counts. The CDR3 loop reads CSASGAGVDGNEQFF. CDR3 DNA: TGCAGTGCTAGCGGTGCGGGAGTCGACGGGAATGAGCAGTTCTTC. The rearrangement links TRBV20-1 to TRBJ2-1; 7 nucleotides line up with TRBD2. The CDR3 totals 15 residues. Per germline, CDR1 DFQATT and CDR2 SNEGSKA (reference sequence). With 3 bases clipped from V and 7 bases from J, the junction kept 12 bases outside the gene matches.

At least ten counts were recorded for this clonotype. The gene calls are TRBV12-3 or TRBV12-4 and TRBJ1-1; no clear D gene. V was pared by 2 bases and J by 5 bases, with 9 bases between. The CDR3 loop spans 13 amino acids. CDR3 nucleotides: TGTGCCAGCAGTTTATCGTCCCAGACTGAAGCTTTCTTT. Protein sequence: CASSLSSQTEAFF.

On this clonotype itself: A read error may account for a junction end that differs from germline. The rearrangement joins TRBV4-3 to TRBJ2-5; 9 nucleotides line up with TRBD1. The CDR3 extends over 14 amino acids. Germline V gene sequence: CDR1 LGHNA, CDR2 YSLEER. CDR3 in amino acids: CARSRDRGQETQYF. The CDR3 DNA reads as TGCGCCAGGAGCCGAGACAGGGGGCAAGAGACCCAGTACTTC.

Many counts were recorded for this clonotype. The chain links TRBV7-2 to TRBJ2-3; 7 nucleotides line up with TRBD2. V gave up 1 base and J gave up 3 bases; unmatched junction bases: 10. Germline-derived CDR1 and CDR2 are SGHTA and FQGNSA. The CDR3 sequence is 17 residues long. This chain's CDR3 is CASSLVRRGGSTDTQYF. The CDR3 nucleotides read TGTGCCAGCAGCTTAGTCAGGAGGGGAGGGTCGACAGATACGCAGTATTTT.

J is TRBJ2-1 and V is TRBV20-1, with TRBD2 as a possible D gene (6 bases). The V end was cut by 3 bases, the J end by 5 bases, with 14 bases between. CDR1 and CDR2 from the germline V gene are DFQATT and SNEGSKA (reference sequence). This CDR3 has 14 residues. The CDR3 nucleotides read TGCAGTGCTAGGGACTACCGAACCCACAATGAGCAGTTCTTC. It is translated as CSARDYRTHNEQFF.

V usage is TRBV11-2 and J usage is TRBJ2-7, with TRBD2 identical over 7 bases. The trim removed 0 bases at V and 6 bases at J, leaving 5 bases unmatched. Germline V gene sequence: CDR1 SGHAT, CDR2 FQNNGV. The CDR3 is 14 residues long. CDR3 DNA sequence: TGTGCCAGCAGCTTAGATCTAGCGGTATTCGAGCAGTACTTC. Protein product: CASSLDLAVFEQYF.

In its sample, this clonotype was seen many times. The chain is built from TRBV5-1 and TRBJ2-1; tentative D call: TRBD1 (5 bases). V was pared by 4 bases and J by 5 bases, with 13 bases between. CDR1 and CDR2 from the germline V gene are SGHRS and YFSETQ. This CDR3 is 14 amino acids long. The CDR3 DNA follows: TGCGCCAGCAGCAGGGGTGCCCCCGACAATGAGCAGTTCTTC. Translated: CASSRGAPDNEQFF.

The gene calls are TRBV7-6 and TRBJ2-3; the match to TRBD2 covers 7 bases. Germline CDR1 reads SGHVS; CDR2 reads FNYEAQ. The trim removed 2 bases at V and 4 bases at J, leaving 12 bases unmatched. This CDR3 is 17 amino acids long. For the CDR3, the DNA is TGTGCCAGCAGCTTACGGAGATGGCGGGAGTTTTCAGATACGCAGTATTTT. Protein product: CASSLRRWREFSDTQYF.

This clonotype was counted ten times or more. V usage is TRBV6-5 and J usage is TRBJ1-1; D is perhaps TRBD1 (5 bases). CDR3 length: 15 residues. The V gene lost 2 bases and the J gene lost 1 base, with 11 bases spanning the gap. Germline lookup yields CDR1 MNHEY and CDR2 SVGAGI. Here the CDR3 reads CASSYPRAGNTEAFF. The CDR3 nucleotides are TGTGCCAGCAGTTACCCCAGGGCGGGGAACACTGAAGCTTTCTTT.

This clonotype was seen many times. The rearrangement links TRBV5-1 to TRBJ1-1; the D is unclear. V lost 4 bases and J 7 bases, leaving 11 bases between the germline ends. Germline V gene data show CDR1 as SGHRS and CDR2 as YFSETQ. The CDR3 totals 12 residues. CDR3 sequence (DNA): TGCGCCAGCAGCCCCTGGGGTGGTGAAGCTTTCTTT. Translating gives CASSPWGGEAFF.

The CDR3 nucleotides are TGTGCCTGGAGAAGCGGGAGTGGAGAGACCCAGTACTTC. Amino acid sequence: CAWRSGSGETQYF. This chain uses TRBV30 with TRBJ2-5; TRBD2 aligns across 8 bases. The CDR3 covers 13 residues. Trimming took 3 bases from V and 4 from J; bases not matched to a gene: 4. From germline, CDR1 is GTSNPN and CDR2 SVGIG (reference sequence).

Ten or more counts support this clonotype. The chain links TRBV27 to TRBJ2-7, with TRBD1 identical over 8 bases. The CDR3 contains 14 residues. CDR1 MNHEY and CDR2 SMNVEV come from the germline V gene (reference sequence). The V and J ends lost 6 bases and 2 bases, in that order; junction bases with no gene match: 6. In DNA form, the CDR3 reads TGTGCCAGCAGCCCCGGGACAGGACCCTACGAGCAGTACTTC. Translation: CASSPGTGPYEQYF.

This clonotype was counted ten times or more. The chain employs TRBV6-6 and TRBJ2-7, with 8 bases identical to TRBD1. This CDR3 has 11 amino acids. Germline assignment: CDR1 MNHNY and CDR2 SVGAGI (reference sequence). Unmatched junction bases numbered 3, after V lost 2 bases and J lost 12 bases. CDR3 protein: CASSYGQGPYF. DNA for the CDR3: TGTGCCAGCAGTTACGGACAGGGACCGTACTTC.

This clonotype was counted many times. The rearrangement links TRBV15 to TRBJ2-1; D is perhaps TRBD2 (5 bases). This CDR3 region has 15 residues. Trimming took off 1 base at V and 3 bases at J, with 10 bases between the two ends. Germline CDR1 and CDR2: LNHNV and YYDKDF (reference sequence). CDR3 region: CATSRAGNYYNEQFF. The CDR3 nucleotides read TGTGCCACCAGCAGAGCCGGGAACTACTACAATGAGCAGTTCTTC.

This clonotype came up many times. The CDR3 sequence: CAISDWELAGGPGTDTQYF. For the CDR3, the DNA is TGTGCCATCAGTGATTGGGAACTAGCGGGAGGGCCGGGCACAGATACGCAGTATTTT. The chain is built from TRBV10-3 and TRBJ2-3; TRBD2 agrees at 13 bases. There are 19 residues in the CDR3. Trimming removed 3 bases from V and 1 base from J; junction bases left unmatched: 10. Germline CDR1 and CDR2: ENHRY and SYGVKD.